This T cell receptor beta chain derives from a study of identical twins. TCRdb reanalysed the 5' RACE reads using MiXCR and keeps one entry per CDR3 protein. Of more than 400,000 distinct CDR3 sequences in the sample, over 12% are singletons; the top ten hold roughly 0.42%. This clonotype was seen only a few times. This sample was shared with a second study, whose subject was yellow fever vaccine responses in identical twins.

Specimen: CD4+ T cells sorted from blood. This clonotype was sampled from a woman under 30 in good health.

CDR3: CASSSITGAGDNEQFF. The CDR3 DNA reads as TGTGCCAGCTCCTCCATTACGGGAGCCGGGGACAATGAGCAGTTCTTC. The chain links TRBV18 to TRBJ2-1, with a tentative D call TRBD2 (6 bases). Trimming removed 6 bases from V and 5 bases from J, with 20 bases in between. Germline CDR1 is KGHSH and CDR2 is LQKENI. The CDR3 has 16 amino acids. Based on the CDR3 plus reference TRBV18 and TRBJ2-1, the full variable domain is NAGVMQNPRHLVRRRGQEARLRCSPMKGHSHVYWYRQLPEEGLKFMVYLQKENIIDESGMPKERFSAEFPKEGPSILRIQQVVRGDSAAYFCASSSITGAGDNEQFFGPGTRLTVL.